The T cell receptor beta chain described here comes from a study of CD8 T cells in ankylosing spondylitis. The CDR3 length is 14 residues. The germline V gene encodes CDR1 SGHDT and CDR2 YYEEEE. Trimming removed 1 base at V and 6 bases at J, with 14 bases between. This clonotype turned up a few times. Its cognate antigen is unknown. Libraries for TCR beta were made by quantitative 5'-RACE with molecular barcodes. One entry per CDR3 protein, called by TCRdb with MiXCR from the 5' RACE reads. Of 400,000 to 450,000 distinct CDR3 sequences in the sample, 15% to 20% are singletons; the top ten hold 1%. Study observations and caveats: Significantly higher representation of disease-linked clones was reported for matched ankylosing spondylitis synovial fluid. Seven or eight highly homologous variants made up a TCR beta motif, and this motif appeared characteristic of ankylosing spondylitis blood. Reports of some motif variants in reactive arthritis synovial fluid and blood predate this one.

Material: blood, either unsorted or a sorted T cell fraction (not recorded which). The TCR was taken from a male donor with ankylosing spondylitis. The rearrangement joins TRBV5-6 to TRBJ2-7; D remains unclear. CDR3 bases: TGTGCCAGCAGCTTGTCTCCTCTTGGCGTCGAGCAGTACTTC. It is translated as CASSLSPLGVEQYF.